The 26 T cell receptor beta chains listed next were all sequenced from one sample in a study of monozygotic twins with inflammatory bowel disease. Following a re-call of the 5' RACE reads, TCRdb has one entry per CDR3 protein and lacks DNA. The table for this sample gives 300,000 to 450,000 distinct CDR3 sequences. The sample consisted of blood. All receptors come from a human donor with ulcerative colitis or Crohn's disease, or a healthy co-twin of an affected twin (not recorded which).

The rearrangement joins TRBV6-5 to TRBJ1-6. This CDR3 has 17 residues. CDR1 and CDR2 (germline): MNHEY, SVGAGI. The CDR3 is CASSYSSARARASPLHF.

The chain is built from TRBV9 and TRBJ1-2; TCRdb lists TRBD1, though no DNA is available to test this call. The germline V gene has CDR1 SGDLS and CDR2 YYNGEE. This CDR3 spans 12 amino acids. The chain's CDR3 is CASSRQGDGYTF.

V is TRBV28 and J is TRBJ1-6. CDR1 MDHEN and CDR2 SYDVKM come from the germline V gene. The CDR3 runs to 13 residues. CDR3 sequence: CASKEIYNSPLHF. The whole variable domain, remainder taken from reference TRBV28 and TRBJ1-6, is DVKVTQSSRYLVKRTGEKVFLECVQDMDHENMFWYRQDPGLGLRLIYFSYDVKMKEKGDIPEGYSVSREKKERFSLILESASTNQTSMYLCASKEIYNSPLHFGNGTRLTVT.

CDR3: CASSLTPESYEQYF. The genes are TRBV12-3 or TRBV12-4 and TRBJ2-7. The CDR3 consists of 14 residues.

CDR3 amino acids: CSVVTEHYEQYF. The genes are TRBV29-1 and TRBJ2-7; there is no DNA to check the TCRdb D call of TRBD1. Germline V CDR1 and CDR2: SQVTM, ANQGSEA. This CDR3 is built from 12 residues.

The gene calls are TRBV7-6 and TRBJ1-4; the TRBD1 assignment by TCRdb is unverifiable without DNA. The CDR3 sequence is 19 residues long. Germline V CDR1 and CDR2: SGHVS, FNYEAQ. The CDR3 sequence: CASSLHPGQGAWSDEKLFF.

The gene calls are TRBV6-1 and TRBJ1-1; TCRdb gives TRBD1 as the D gene, but with no DNA this cannot be confirmed. The CDR3 has 15 residues. CDR1 MNHNS and CDR2 SASEGT come from the germline V gene. The CDR3 protein is CASTDIRQGRTEAFF.

The CDR3 spells CAPRGPNEQFF. The chain has TRBV23-1 and TRBJ2-1; with no DNA, the TCRdb D assignment of TRBD1 cannot be verified. TRBV23-1 is designated an ORF whose function remains uncertain. This CDR3 is 11 amino acids long.

V and J are TRBV5-1 and TRBJ1-6. The CDR3 loop spans 15 amino acids. Germline-derived CDR1 and CDR2 are SGHRS and YFSETQ. CDR3 amino acids: CASSMVTPYNSPLHF. Full variable domain (rest looked up from reference TRBV5-1 and TRBJ1-6): KAGVTQTPRYLIKTRGQQVTLSCSPISGHRSVSWYQQTPGQGLQFLFEYFSETQRNKGNFPGRFSGRQFSNSRSEMNVSTLELGDSALYLCASSMVTPYNSPLHFGNGTRLTVT.

The V gene is TRBV3-1, the J gene TRBJ2-5; the TCRdb D gene call, TRBD1, has no DNA to confirm it. The length of the CDR3 is 16 residues. Germline lookup yields CDR1 LGHDT and CDR2 YNNKEL (reference sequence). CDR3 protein: CASSLGQTWYQETQYF.

The rearrangement joins TRBV7-2 to TRBJ2-2; the D gene TCRdb calls, TRBD1, cannot be checked with no DNA. The CDR3 runs to 15 residues. The germline CDR1 and CDR2 sequences are SGHTA and FQGNSA. This CDR3 is CASSLGQGRAGELFF.

The V call is TRBV5-6, the J call TRBJ1-3; TCRdb calls TRBD1, which cannot be checked without DNA. This CDR3 has 17 residues. The germline V gene encodes CDR1 SGHDT and CDR2 YYEEEE. Here the CDR3 reads CASSLAGHPYSGNTIYF.

The rearrangement uses TRBV5-1 and TRBJ2-5; checking the TCRdb D call of TRBD1 is not possible without DNA. Germline CDR1 SGHRS, CDR2 YFSETQ. The CDR3 loop spans 13 amino acids. The chain's CDR3 is CASTTGGGETQYF.

The rearrangement uses TRBV23-1 and TRBJ2-1; TCRdb designates TRBD1, a call that cannot be tested without DNA. TRBV23-1 is flagged as an ORF with uncertain function. The CDR3 length is 13 residues. CDR3 region: CASRPGRSNEQFF.

This chain joins TRBV6-1 and TRBJ1-2. The V gene's germline CDR1 is MNHNS and CDR2 SASEGT. This CDR3 has 15 amino acids. The CDR3: CASSEYRFGFEGYTF.

The chain carries TRBV7-2 and TRBJ2-7; no DNA is available, so the TRBD2 call from TCRdb remains unchecked. The CDR3 runs to 16 residues. Germline V gives CDR1 SGHTA, CDR2 FQGNSA. This CDR3 reads CASSVHSGGPSYEQYF.

The chain uses TRBV5-1 and TRBJ1-4. The CDR3 sequence is 14 residues long. CDR1 SGHRS and CDR2 YFSETQ come from the germline V gene. The CDR3 sequence is CASSLSSGLEKLFF.

The chain recombines TRBV19 with TRBJ2-2; no DNA is available, so the TRBD1 call from TCRdb remains unchecked. This CDR3 has 17 amino acids. Germline V CDR1 and CDR2: LNHDA, SQIVND (reference sequence). CDR3 region: CASSSPGSAANTGELFF.

The rearrangement joins TRBV18 to TRBJ1-3; no DNA is available, so the TRBD1 call from TCRdb remains unchecked. CDR1 KGHSH and CDR2 LQKENI come from the germline V gene. The CDR3 has 16 amino acids. The CDR3 is CASSPQGQGGGNTIYF.

The chain combines TRBV21-1 with TRBJ2-1; the TRBD2 assignment by TCRdb is unverifiable without DNA. TRBV21-1 is designated a pseudogene. The CDR3 runs 16 residues. The CDR3 sequence is CASSKAREGSYNEQFF.

The chain employs TRBV5-1 and TRBJ1-3. In germline, CDR1 is SGHRS, CDR2 YFSETQ. CDR3 size: 15 residues. The CDR3 here is CASSFYDGAGNTIYF.

J is TRBJ2-1 and V is TRBV5-1; checking the TCRdb D call of TRBD1 is not possible without DNA. The CDR3 contains 13 residues. Germline V gene data show CDR1 as SGHRS and CDR2 as YFSETQ. The CDR3 sequence: CASSSETGDEQFF.

The chain joins TRBV20-1 to TRBJ2-4; the TRBD1 assignment by TCRdb is unverifiable without DNA. CDR3 length: 13 residues. Germline V gene data show CDR1 as DFQATT and CDR2 as SNEGSKA (reference sequence). This chain's CDR3 is CSASLGGGNIQYF.

The rearrangement uses TRBV20-1 and TRBJ1-5; TCRdb lists TRBD1, though no DNA is available to test this call. Germline CDR1 DFQATT, CDR2 SNEGSKA (reference sequence). The CDR3 has 12 residues. CDR3 residues: CSATDRDQPQHF.

The chain joins TRBV9 to TRBJ1-1; the TCRdb D gene call, TRBD1, has no DNA to confirm it. Germline loops: CDR1 SGDLS, CDR2 YYNGEE. The CDR3 loop spans 12 amino acids. The chain's CDR3 is CASSVEGQEAFF.

V is TRBV6-5 and J is TRBJ2-5. Germline loops: CDR1 MNHEY, CDR2 SVGAGI. CDR3 length equals 16 residues. CDR3 in amino acids: CASSYSSRGSQETQYF.